The source of this T cell receptor (beta chain) is a study of regulatory T cells in long-lasting Graves disease. This clonotype was counted at least ten times. Germline is not matched at one junction end, which may reflect a read error. Assembly of TCR beta libraries relied on iRepertoire HTBI primers together with Arm-PCR of CDR3 regions. From the multiplex PCR reads, TCRdb called clonotypes with MiXCR, one entry per CDR3 protein. The data contain hundreds of thousands of distinct CDR3 sequences, about 13% of them seen just once; the ten biggest clones take up roughly 10%. This CDR3 region has 14 residues. In germline, CDR1 is SGHAT, CDR2 FQNNGV. The time point denotes: newly diagnosed GD, antithyroid drugs for less than 3 months. Extracted PBMC RNA gave rise to the TCR library. The same sample was also studied in work on T cells in Graves' hyperthyroidism and ophthalmopathy.

The receptor comes from a man aged 25-45 years with Graves disease. The starting material was peripheral blood mononuclear cells (PBMCs), obtained at new diagnosis, from a patient treated with antithyroid drugs. The genes are TRBV11-2 and TRBJ2-1; D not resolved. For the CDR3, the DNA is TGTGCCAGCAGCCTAAAGTTCCTTTACAATGAGCGGTTCTTC. It encodes CASSLKFLYNERFF.